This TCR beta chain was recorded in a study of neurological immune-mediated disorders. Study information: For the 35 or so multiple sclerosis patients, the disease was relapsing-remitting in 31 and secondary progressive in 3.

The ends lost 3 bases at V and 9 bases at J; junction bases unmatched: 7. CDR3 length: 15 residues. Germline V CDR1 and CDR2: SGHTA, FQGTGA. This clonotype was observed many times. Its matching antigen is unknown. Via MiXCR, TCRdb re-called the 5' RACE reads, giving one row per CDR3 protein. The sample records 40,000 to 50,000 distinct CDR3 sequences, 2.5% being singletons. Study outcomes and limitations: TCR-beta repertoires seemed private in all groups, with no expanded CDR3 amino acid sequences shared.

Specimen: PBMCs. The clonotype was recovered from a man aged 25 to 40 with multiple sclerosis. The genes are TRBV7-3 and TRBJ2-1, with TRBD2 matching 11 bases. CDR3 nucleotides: TGTGCCAGCAGCTTCGGACTAGCGGGTTCGGGTGAGCAGTTCTTC. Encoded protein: CASSFGLAGSGEQFF. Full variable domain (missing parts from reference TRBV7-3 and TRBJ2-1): GAGVSQTPSNKVTEKGKYVELRCDPISGHTALYWYRQSLGQGPEFLIYFQGTGAADDSGLPNDRFFAVRPEGSVSTLKIQRTERGDSAVYLCASSFGLAGSGEQFFGPGTRLTVL.